This TCR beta chain is drawn from a study of T cells in Graves' hyperthyroidism and ophthalmopathy. RNA transcripts yielded amplified TCR beta CDR3 regions. HTBI primers were the set used in a first-round RT-PCR of the TCR CDR3. One entry per CDR3 protein, called by TCRdb with MiXCR from the multiplex PCR reads. The sample consists of around 440,000 distinct CDR3 sequences, approximately 14% of them appearing once. This clonotype was counted only a few times. Germline lookup yields CDR1 KGHDR and CDR2 SFDVKD. CDR3 length equals 15 residues. With 4 bases clipped from V and 3 bases from J, the junction kept 4 bases outside the gene matches.

The chain carries TRBV24-1 and TRBJ2-2, with 7 bases fitting TRBD1. The receptor was isolated from a young woman with Graves' hyperthyroidism. Sequencing was done on a sample of blood. CDR3 nucleotide sequence: TGTGCCACCAGTGACCGGGACAGTTACACCGGGGAGCTGTTTTTT. Protein sequence: CATSDRDSYTGELFF.